A selection of T cell receptor beta chains follows, all from one sample in a study of beta chain features in type 1 diabetes. Produced via immunoSEQ multiplex PCR; TCRdb's table is partial and in-frame only. Of 15,000 to 20,000 clones detected, 45% to 50% appear once; the ten largest clones hold around 0.45%. Sequencing was carried out using stem cell memory CD4+ T cells from blood. The source is a man between 18 and 29 years old in good health. Each CDR3 is given with its conserved first and last residue. The D gene is left open where the match is weak. A row's size may be missing; if present it is once, few, many or a size class.

>TRBJ2-2|12|.|.|TRBV6-5
TGTGCCAGCACCCGGAGGGACGGGGAGCTGTTTTTT
CASTRRDGELFF
>TRBJ1-3|16|few|.|TRBV4-2
TGTGCCAGCAGCCAATGGATGGAGGCCCTCGGAAACACCATATATTTT
CASSQWMEALGNTIYF
>TRBJ2-2|15|.|TRBD2|TRBV2
TGTGCCAGCAGTGCTTTAGCGGGGGTGCCCGGGGAGCTGTTTTTT
CASSALAGVPGELFF
>TRBJ1-2|11|.|.|TRBV28
TGTGCCAGCAGCAAATTGGGCGGCTACACCTTC
CASSKLGGYTF
>TRBJ2-1|12|.|.|TRBV2
TGTGCCAGCAGCGGGGGTTACAATGAGCAGTTCTTC
CASSGGYNEQFF
>TRBJ2-7|16|few|.|TRBV18
TGTGCCAGCTCACCACCCTCAACAGGAATTTCCTACGAGCAGTACTTC
CASSPPSTGISYEQYF
>TRBJ2-1|13|.|TRBD2|TRBV25-1
TGTGCCAGCATATCTAGCGGGTACAATGAGCAGTTCTTC
CASISSGYNEQFF
>TRBJ2-1|15|.|TRBD1|TRBV7-9
TGTGCCAGCAGCCGTCGGGGACAGGGGAACAATGAGCAGTTCTTC
CASSRRGQGNNEQFF
>TRBJ2-1|16|.|TRBD2|TRBV10-3
TGTGCCATCAACGACCCTACTAGCGGGTATTACAATGAGCAGTTCTTC
CAINDPTSGYYNEQFF
>TRBJ1-1|14|few|.|TRBV5-1
TGCGCCAGCAGCTTAGGCAGGGGTGTCACTGAAGCTTTCTTT
CASSLGRGVTEAFF
>TRBJ1-2|16|.|.|TRBV30
TGTGCCTGGAGTGCCGGCGGGGCCCATCCCCTCTATGGCTACACCTTC
CAWSAGGAHPLYGYTF
>TRBJ2-7|15|few|TRBD1|TRBV28
TGTGCCAGCACTAAATACCCCCAGGGGGTTTACGAGCAGTACTTC
CASTKYPQGVYEQYF
>TRBJ2-7|15|.|TRBD2|TRBV7-8
TGTGCCAGCAGCTCGGGACTAGCGATCTTCTACGAGCAGTACTTC
CASSSGLAIFYEQYF
>TRBJ2-2|16|.|TRBD2|TRBV9
TGTGCCAGCAGCGGTTTAGCGGGAGGGAACACCGGGGAGCTGTTTTTT
CASSGLAGGNTGELFF
>TRBJ2-1|14|few|.|TRBV6-4
TGTGCCAGCAGTGACTGGGGCGGAGACAATGAGCAGTTCTTC
CASSDWGGDNEQFF
>TRBJ2-7|17|.|TRBD1|TRBV19
TGTGCCAGTAGTCGTCTCGTAACAGGGGGCTACTCCTACGAGCAGTACTTC
CASSRLVTGGYSYEQYF
>TRBJ2-1|15|few|TRBD2|TRBV19
TGTGCCAGTAGTACACTAGCGGGAGGGCCGGCGGAGCAGTTCTTC
CASSTLAGGPAEQFF
>TRBJ2-2|15|.|TRBD1|TRBV4-1
TGCGCCAGCAGCCAAGCGGACAGGCGAAACGGGGAGCTGTTTTTT
CASSQADRRNGELFF
>TRBJ2-5|13|.|TRBD1|TRBV30
TGTGCCTGGGCCGGACAGGGGGCGGAGACCCAGTACTTC
CAWAGQGAETQYF
>TRBJ1-1|12|.|TRBD1|TRBV28
TGTGCCAGCAGGACAGGGGGCCTTGAAGCTTTCTTT
CASRTGGLEAFF
>TRBJ1-1|15|few|TRBD1|TRBV28
TGTGCCAGCAGTGACCCGGGACAGGGGGGCACTGAAGCTTTCTTT
CASSDPGQGGTEAFF
>TRBJ2-1|14|.|.|TRBV5-4
TGTGCCAGCAGTGGGAGGGCCAGGGGCAATGAGCAGTTCTTC
CASSGRARGNEQFF
>TRBJ1-1|17|.|.|TRBV18
TGTGCCAGCTCACCCCTTAGAGGGGGAAACATGAACACTGAAGCTTTCTTT
CASSPLRGGNMNTEAFF
>TRBJ1-2|14|.|.|TRBV27
TGTGCCAGCAGTTTTAACGGCGGAATCTATGGCTACACCTTC
CASSFNGGIYGYTF
>TRBJ2-6|13|.|TRBD1|TRBV5-1
TGCGCCAGCAGAAAGGGACAGGGTGACGTCCTGACTTTC
CASRKGQGDVLTF
>TRBJ2-7|15|.|TRBD1|TRBV11-2
TGTGCCAGCAGCCCAGGGACAGGGGGCACTTACGAGCAGTACTTC
CASSPGTGGTYEQYF